This T cell receptor beta chain was obtained from a study of CD8+ T cells in alopecia areata. The table lists this clone with a few counts. In each case, RNA was isolated and then reverse transcribed into cDNA as the sequencing template. Measured with immunoSEQ multiplex PCR; TCRdb has only the in-frame clones, and not every one. The table records 60,000 to 65,000 clones, roughly 46% of them present only once. Germline V gene sequence: CDR1 SEHNR, CDR2 FQNEAQ (reference sequence). V dropped 5 bases and J dropped 6; count of bases not matched to a gene: 2. The CDR3 totals 13 residues. The chain joins TRBV7-9 to TRBJ2-2; 8 positions agree with TRBD1. Input material: NKG2D-low CD8+ T cells sorted from blood. The receptor was derived from a human donor with alopecia areata. CDR3 region: CASSGRGPGELFF. The CDR3 coding sequence is TGTGCCAGCAGCGGCAGGGGGCCCGGGGAGCTGTTTTTT. The full variable domain, in which reference TRBV7-9 and TRBJ2-2 provide the parts outside the CDR3, is DTGVSQNPRHKITKRGQNVTFRCDPISEHNRLYWYRQTLGQGPEFLTYFQNEAQLEKSRLLSDRFSAERPKGSFSTLEIQRTEQGDSAMYLCASSGRGPGELFFGEGSRLTVL.